The next 30 T cell receptor beta chains were all read from a single sample in a study of beta chain features in type 1 diabetes. Reverse transcribing all isolated RNA meant expressed TCRB transcripts were sequenced. Profiled with immunoSEQ multiplex PCR; TCRdb holds only in-frame clones, not every one. This table has some 250,000 clones, roughly a tenth appearing once. Their specific antigens are unknown. Study results and caveats: TCRB CDR3s from Type 1 diabetes patients were moderately but significantly shorter in all four CD4+ subsets.

The sample consisted of naive CD4+ T cells from blood. Source of these receptors: a man aged 30 to 39 with type 1 diabetes.

The rearrangement joins TRBV18 to TRBJ1-1, with 7 positions matching TRBD1. The length of the CDR3 is 15 residues. CDR1 is KGHSH and CDR2 is LQKENI in the germline V gene. The V gene end was trimmed by 3 bases and the J gene end by 7 bases; junction bases not matched to a gene: 11. The CDR3 sequence: CASSPTGTAEREAFF. CDR3 nucleotides: TGTGCCAGCTCACCGACCGGGACAGCCGAACGTGAAGCTTTCTTT.

This clone has more than one count but fewer than ten. This chain joins TRBV28 and TRBJ2-7; 10 bases are a match to TRBD1. V was clipped by 6 bases and J by 5 bases; unmatched bases: 7. From germline, CDR1 is MDHEN and CDR2 SYDVKM. The CDR3 totals 14 residues. CDR3 nucleotide sequence: TGTGCCAGCAGGTTCCCCGGGACAGGGGACGAGCAGTACTTC. Its translation: CASRFPGTGDEQYF.

As concerns this clone: The same CDR3 can be traced to other DNA sequences in this sample. The chain recombines TRBV5-1 with TRBJ2-2; possible D gene TRBD2, 5 bases. This CDR3 is 15 amino acids long. Between the trimmed V and J ends, which lost 0 bases and 1 base, there was a span of 7 bases. CDR1 is SGHRS, CDR2 YFSETQ, per germline. CDR3 coding DNA: TGCGCCAGCAGCTTGGGAGGGTTGAACACCGGGGAGCTGTTTTTT. Amino acid sequence: CASSLGGLNTGELFF.

The J gene is TRBJ2-7, the V gene TRBV7-9; perhaps TRBD1 as D (5 bases). Deletions cut 5 bases from V and 3 bases from J, with 11 bases between. The germline gives CDR1 SEHNR, CDR2 FQNEAQ (reference sequence). The CDR3 spans 13 residues. CDR3 DNA: TGTGCCAGCAGCCCGAAGGGGAACTACGAGCAGTACTTC. It encodes CASSPKGNYEQYF.

The chain links TRBV11-2 to TRBJ2-7; 8 nucleotides line up with TRBD1. This CDR3 has 16 residues. Germline assignment: CDR1 SGHAT and CDR2 FQNNGV. The junction had 12 bases not matched to a gene; V was cut back by 4 bases and J by 4 bases. Written as DNA, the CDR3 is TGTGCCAGCAGCTCGCTCGTCGGGCAGGGGGCGTACGAGCAGTACTTC. Residues: CASSSLVGQGAYEQYF.

This chain joins TRBV5-1 and TRBJ2-7; D might be TRBD2 (6 bases). The CDR3 totals 15 residues. Looked up from germline, CDR1 is SGHRS and CDR2 is YFSETQ. The ends were cut back, 1 base at V and 0 bases at J, with 11 bases in the middle. CDR3 DNA: TGCGCCAGCAGCTTGTCCAGCGGGCCCTCCTACGAGCAGTACTTC. Its translation: CASSLSSGPSYEQYF.

The rearrangement uses TRBV5-1 and TRBJ1-1, with a tentative D call TRBD1 (5 bases). The CDR3 is made up of 12 amino acids. V was cut by 1 base and J by 10 bases, with 11 bases left in between. CDR1 and CDR2 from the germline V gene are SGHRS and YFSETQ. Written as DNA, the CDR3 is TGCGCCAGCAGCTTGTCGGGGGAGCGAGCTTTCTTT. It is translated as CASSLSGERAFF.

This clone was seen a few times. The V call is TRBV4-2, the J call TRBJ2-3, with D possibly matching TRBD2 (5 bases). This CDR3 is built from 14 residues. CDR1 and CDR2 from the germline V gene are LGHNA and YNFKEQ. V shed 4 bases and J shed 0 bases, with 8 bases lying between them. The CDR3 sequence is CASSRGVSTDTQYF. The CDR3 DNA reads TGTGCCAGCAGCCGGGGAGTCAGCACAGATACGCAGTATTTT.

This clone occurred a few times. The chain combines TRBV9 with TRBJ1-1, with 7 bases aligning to TRBD1. V shed 4 bases, J shed 5 bases, and the junction held 5 bases outside the gene matches. The CDR3 has 13 amino acids. Germline V CDR1 and CDR2: SGDLS, YYNGEE. CDR3: CASSLQGMTEAFF. For the CDR3, the DNA is TGTGCCAGCAGCTTACAGGGGATGACTGAAGCTTTCTTT. Complete variable domain (other parts from reference TRBV9 and TRBJ1-1): DSGVTQTPKHLITATGQRVTLRCSPRSGDLSVYWYQQSLDQGLQFLIQYYNGEERAKGNILERFSAQQFPDLHSELNLSSLELGDSALYFCASSLQGMTEAFFGQGTRLTVV.

This chain connects TRBV7-2 to TRBJ2-4; the D gene is possibly TRBD1 (5 bases). V was clipped by 5 bases and J by 8 bases, with 13 bases between them. The germline gives CDR1 SGHTA, CDR2 FQGNSA. The CDR3 length is 13 residues. The CDR3 protein is CASSGAAWDIQYF. DNA of the CDR3: TGTGCCAGCAGCGGGGCCGCCTGGGACATTCAGTACTTC. Full variable domain (remainder filled in from reference TRBV7-2 and TRBJ2-4): GAGVSQSPSNKVTEKGKDVELRCDPISGHTALYWYRQSLGQGLEFLIYFQGNSAPDKSGLPSDRFSAERTGGSVSTLTIQRTQQEDSAVYLCASSGAAWDIQYFGAGTRLSVL.

In its sample, this clone was seen a few times. The gene calls are TRBV7-8 and TRBJ2-5, with 10 bases matching TRBD2. Losses at the gene ends were 5 bases for V and 3 bases for J; bases not matched to a gene: 9. Germline V gene data show CDR1 as SGHVS and CDR2 as FQNEAQ. The CDR3 is 16 residues long. The CDR3 nucleotides read TGTGCCAGCAGCCGCGCTCAGCGGGGGGGCAAAGAGACCCAGTACTTC. Translating gives CASSRAQRGGKETQYF.

The chain joins TRBV30 to TRBJ2-2; D might be TRBD2 (5 bases). The CDR3 runs to 16 residues. The V and J ends lost 4 bases and 5 bases respectively, with 20 bases between them. Per germline, CDR1 GTSNPN and CDR2 SVGIG (reference sequence). The CDR3 is CAWTPRGPLDTGELFF. CDR3 nucleotides: TGTGCCTGGACCCCCCGAGGGCCCCTGGATACCGGGGAGCTGTTTTTT.

This clone occurred a few times. The genes are TRBV5-1 and TRBJ1-6; D unresolved. CDR1 is SGHRS and CDR2 is YFSETQ in the germline V gene. The V end lost 1 base, the J end lost 12 bases, and 8 bases lay between the germline ends. The CDR3 extends over 12 amino acids. The CDR3 DNA follows: TGCGCCAGCAGCTTGTCCGGGATACCCCTCCACTTT. This sequence encodes CASSLSGIPLHF. Complete variable domain (other parts from reference TRBV5-1 and TRBJ1-6): KAGVTQTPRYLIKTRGQQVTLSCSPISGHRSVSWYQQTPGQGLQFLFEYFSETQRNKGNFPGRFSGRQFSNSRSEMNVSTLELGDSALYLCASSLSGIPLHFGNGTRLTVT.

This chain connects TRBV28 to TRBJ2-2; D remains unclear. The CDR3 runs 11 residues. V was cut by 6 bases and J by 3 bases, with 2 bases left in between. In germline, CDR1 is MDHEN, CDR2 SYDVKM. The CDR3 loop reads CASSYTGELFF. The CDR3 DNA reads as TGTGCCAGCAGCTACACCGGGGAGCTGTTTTTT.

The rearrangement joins TRBV30 to TRBJ2-3; perhaps TRBD1 as D (6 bases). V was trimmed by 0 bases and J by 7 bases, leaving 14 bases between them. The CDR3 consists of 14 residues. The V gene's germline CDR1 is GTSNPN and CDR2 SVGIG (reference sequence). CDR3 nucleotide sequence: TGTGCCTGGAGTGTAGGGGGATCTGATCATACGCAGTATTTT. Its protein product is CAWSVGGSDHTQYF.

This clone was picked up a small number of times. V is TRBV7-8 and J is TRBJ1-6, with D unclear. There are 13 residues in the CDR3. CDR1 SGHVS and CDR2 FQNEAQ come from the germline V gene. V gave up 5 bases and J gave up 7 bases, with 9 bases separating them. The CDR3 spells CASSPEWNSPLHF. For the CDR3, the DNA is TGTGCCAGCAGCCCGGAGTGGAATTCACCCCTCCACTTT.

The chain has TRBV7-2 and TRBJ1-4, with a possible D match to TRBD1 (5 bases). The CDR3 contains 13 residues. V was trimmed by 4 bases and J by 7 bases, leaving 10 bases between them. The germline V gene encodes CDR1 SGHTA and CDR2 FQGNSA. In DNA form, the CDR3 reads TGTGCCAGCAGCTCAGGACAAACTGAAAAACTGTTTTTT. Translation: CASSSGQTEKLFF.

The rearrangement links TRBV9 to TRBJ1-5; 7 positions agree with TRBD1. With V trimmed by 10 bases and J by 0 bases, 4 bases remained unmatched. CDR3 length: 13 amino acids. Germline CDR1 and CDR2: SGDLS and YYNGEE. The CDR3 nucleotides are TGTGCCGGCCAGGGGGGTAGCAATCAGCCCCAGCATTTT. Protein product: CAGQGGSNQPQHF.

This clone has just a few counts. This chain links TRBV2 with TRBJ2-7; D perhaps matches TRBD2 (5 bases). CDR1 and CDR2 from the germline V gene are SNHLY and FYNNEI. This CDR3 is built from 12 residues. V was cut by 4 bases and J by 4 bases, with 8 bases left in between. In nucleotides, the CDR3 is TGTGCCAGCAGTGGCCGGGGATACGAGCAGTACTTC. Protein sequence: CASSGRGYEQYF.

This clone was seen more than once but under ten times. Different DNA sequences within this sample yield the same CDR3. V is TRBV29-1 and J is TRBJ1-1; D is undetermined. Germline CDR1 reads SQVTM; CDR2 reads ANQGSEA. V was cut by 4 bases and J by 3 bases, with 6 bases left in between. The CDR3 has 11 residues. Here the CDR3 reads CSVVRDTEAFF. The CDR3 DNA is TGCAGCGTTGTGAGGGACACTGAAGCTTTCTTT.

This clone showed up just a few times. This sequence joins TRBV2 and TRBJ1-1; D gene unclear. V lost 6 bases and J lost 3, with 5 bases in between. Germline V lookup: CDR1 SNHLY, CDR2 FYNNEI. CDR3 length: 11 amino acids. The CDR3 is CASRRDTEAFF. CDR3 DNA sequence: TGTGCCAGCAGGAGGGACACTGAAGCTTTCTTT.

The table lists this clone with a few counts. The genes are TRBV5-1 and TRBJ1-1; D not resolved. This CDR3 is 14 amino acids long. V was clipped by 5 bases and J by 2 bases, with 13 bases between them. Germline V gene data show CDR1 as SGHRS and CDR2 as YFSETQ. The CDR3 region is CASSPVAGNTEAFF. CDR3 DNA: TGCGCCAGCAGTCCCGTTGCGGGAAACACTGAAGCTTTCTTT.

This chain links TRBV5-4 with TRBJ2-7; 11 bases agree with TRBD2. The CDR3 consists of 16 residues. The V gene's germline CDR1 is SGHNT and CDR2 YYREEE (reference sequence). The ends lost 3 bases at V and 0 bases at J; junction bases unmatched: 5. CDR3 in amino acids: CASSSGLAEHSYEQYF. The CDR3, as DNA: TGTGCCAGCAGCTCGGGACTAGCGGAACACTCCTACGAGCAGTACTTC.

This clone has a handful of counts. The rearrangement joins TRBV19 to TRBJ1-5; no clear D. Germline V gene sequence: CDR1 LNHDA, CDR2 SQIVND (reference sequence). This CDR3 has 12 residues. V lost 0 bases to trimming and J lost 14 bases, with 11 bases between them. CDR3 DNA: TGTGCCAGTAGTATAGACGTCTACCTGAAGCATTTT. It codes for CASSIDVYLKHF. Drawing the rest from reference TRBV19 and TRBJ1-5, the complete variable domain is DGGITQSPKYLFRKEGQNVTLSCEQNLNHDAMYWYRQDPGQGLRLIYYSQIVNDFQKGDIAEGYSVSREKKESFPLTVTSAQKNPTAFYLCASSIDVYLKHFGDGTRLSIL.

The V gene is TRBV13, the J gene TRBJ2-7; 8 bases align to TRBD2. V was clipped by 5 bases and J by 2 bases; unmatched bases: 5. The CDR3 sequence is 14 residues long. Germline CDR1 is PRHDT and CDR2 is FYEKMQ (reference sequence). The CDR3 region is CASSPRLAPYEQYF. The CDR3 coding sequence is TGTGCCAGCAGCCCCCGACTAGCGCCCTACGAGCAGTACTTC.

This clone occurred a few times. V gene TRBV18 combines with J gene TRBJ2-1; the D gene is possibly TRBD1 (5 bases). Trimming took 3 bases from V and 6 from J, leaving 12 bases between them. The CDR3 is 14 residues long. The V gene's germline CDR1 is KGHSH and CDR2 LQKENI. CDR3 amino acids: CASSPGARGNEQFF. The CDR3 region has the DNA TGTGCCAGCTCACCCGGAGCTAGGGGCAATGAGCAGTTCTTC.

The table lists this clone with a few counts. V gene TRBV29-1 combines with J gene TRBJ2-3; possibly TRBD2 for D (6 bases). The CDR3 is 13 amino acids. V lost 4 bases, J lost 4 bases, and 12 bases lay in between. CDR1 is SQVTM and CDR2 is ANQGSEA in the germline V gene. CDR3 sequence reads: CSVGRDVSDTQYF. The CDR3 DNA reads TGCAGCGTTGGGCGGGACGTCTCAGATACGCAGTATTTT.

The chain is built from TRBV28 and TRBJ1-1, with D maybe TRBD1 (6 bases). Germline CDR1 and CDR2: MDHEN and SYDVKM. Trimming took 4 bases from V and 5 from J, leaving 17 bases between them. The CDR3 sequence is 15 residues long. The CDR3 DNA follows: TGTGCCAGCAGTTGGGAGAAGGGGGTCCGGACTGAAGCTTTCTTT. This sequence encodes CASSWEKGVRTEAFF.

This clone turned up a few times. The genes are TRBV6-5 and TRBJ2-2, with no clear D. The CDR3 is made up of 13 amino acids. Trimming left V 7 bases short and J 2 bases short, with 8 bases between. Germline V gene sequence: CDR1 MNHEY, CDR2 SVGAGI. The CDR3 here is CASTKHNTGELFF. CDR3 nucleotide sequence: TGTGCCAGCACGAAGCATAACACCGGGGAGCTGTTTTTT.

The V and J genes are TRBV10-3 and TRBJ1-1; 7 bases align to TRBD1. Germline loops: CDR1 ENHRY, CDR2 SYGVKD. V gave up 8 bases and J gave up 1 base; unmatched junction bases: 10. This CDR3 region has 15 residues. The chain's CDR3 is CAIQAYRGPNTEAFF. CDR3 coding DNA: TGTGCCATCCAAGCTTACAGGGGACCGAACACTGAAGCTTTCTTT.